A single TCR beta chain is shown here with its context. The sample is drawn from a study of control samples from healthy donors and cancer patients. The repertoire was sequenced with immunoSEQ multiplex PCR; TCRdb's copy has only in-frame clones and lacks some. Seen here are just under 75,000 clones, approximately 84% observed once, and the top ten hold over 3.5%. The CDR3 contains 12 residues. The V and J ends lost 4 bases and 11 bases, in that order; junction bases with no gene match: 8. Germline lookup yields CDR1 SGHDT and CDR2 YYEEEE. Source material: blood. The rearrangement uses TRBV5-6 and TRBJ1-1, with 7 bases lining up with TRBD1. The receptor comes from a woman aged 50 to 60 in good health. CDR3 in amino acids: CASSRSGTEAFF. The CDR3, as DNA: TGTGCCAGCAGCCGCTCCGGGACAGAGGCTTTCTTT. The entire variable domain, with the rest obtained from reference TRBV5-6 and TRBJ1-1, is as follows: DAGVTQSPTHLIKTRGQQVTLRCSPKSGHDTVSWYQQALGQGPQFIFQYYEEEERQRGNFPDRFSGHQFPNYSSELNVNALLLGDSALYLCASSRSGTEAFFGQGTRLTVV.